Each of the 31 T cell receptor beta chains below was sequenced from the same sample in a study of blood T cell repertoires in COVID-19. Clones were read by immunoSEQ multiplex PCR, and TCRdb kept only the in-frame ones, dropping some. The data hold 200,000 to 250,000 clones, with around 86% observed a single time. The sequenced material came from peripheral blood. The receptors here all came from a man aged 55 to 70 with acute or convalescent COVID-19.

This chain joins TRBV29-1 and TRBJ2-7, with a tentative D call TRBD1 (7 bases). V was clipped by 6 bases and J by 4 bases, with 19 bases between them. Per the germline V gene, CDR1 is SQVTM and CDR2 is ANQGSEA. The CDR3 sequence is 14 residues long. CDR3 sequence (DNA): TGCAGCGTCCGAGAGGGGGCCGGGGGTTACGAGCAGTACTTC. Encoded protein: CSVREGAGGYEQYF.

This clone was detected a few times. The chain recombines TRBV4-1 with TRBJ1-1, with D hard to call. CDR3 length: 15 amino acids. V lost 0 bases and J lost 0, with 8 bases in between. CDR1 MGHRA and CDR2 YSYEKL come from the germline V gene. This chain's CDR3 is CASSQDPGMNTEAFF. The CDR3 DNA reads TGCGCCAGCAGCCAAGATCCGGGTATGAACACTGAAGCTTTCTTT.

The chain links TRBV4-1 to TRBJ1-1; D gene unclear. The V gene's germline CDR1 is MGHRA and CDR2 YSYEKL. This CDR3 is 13 amino acids long. The germline V and J ends were trimmed by 1 base and 5 bases, with 8 bases remaining between them. CDR3 nucleotides: TGCGCCAGCAGCCAAGGGAGAGGAACTGAAGCTTTCTTT. This translates into CASSQGRGTEAFF.

The chain links TRBV10-3 to TRBJ2-7, with D perhaps matching TRBD2 (5 bases). The CDR3 length is 16 residues. V shed 2 bases and J shed 2 bases, with 16 bases lying between them. CDR1 is ENHRY and CDR2 is SYGVKD in the germline V gene. CDR3 bases: TGTGCCATCAGTGAGACAAAGGGAGAAGGGCCCTACGAGCAGTACTTC. Amino acids: CAISETKGEGPYEQYF.

The chain uses TRBV7-9 and TRBJ1-3; no definite D call. Germline V gene lookup returns CDR1 SEHNR and CDR2 FQNEAQ (reference sequence). The CDR3 has 17 residues. The V gene lost 4 bases and the J gene lost 3 bases, with 19 bases spanning the gap. DNA of the CDR3: TGTGCCAGCAGCTGGCCGAGGTCGGGGAGTAGTGGAAACACCATATATTTT. It is translated as CASSWPRSGSSGNTIYF.

This chain links TRBV11-2 with TRBJ1-1; TRBD1 matches at 10 bases. Germline-derived CDR1 and CDR2 are SGHAT and FQNNGV. V was pared by 4 bases and J by 7 bases, with 9 bases of the junction left unmatched. The CDR3 contains 15 residues. The CDR3 DNA follows: TGTGCCAGCAGCTCAACGGGACAGGGGAGGATTGAAGCTTTCTTT. It specifies CASSSTGQGRIEAFF. Together with reference TRBV11-2 and TRBJ1-1, the CDR3 gives the full variable domain: EAGVAQSPRYKIIEKRQSVAFWCNPISGHATLYWYQQILGQGPKLLIQFQNNGVVDDSQLPKDRFSAERLKGVDSTLKIQPAKLEDSAVYLCASSSTGQGRIEAFFGQGTRLTVV.

About this clone: The sample holds other DNA sequences that translate to the same CDR3. The chain couples TRBV6-1 to TRBJ1-5, with no clear D. Looked up from germline, CDR1 is MNHNS and CDR2 is SASEGT. Trimming cost V 1 base and J 3 bases, with 7 bases left between them. The CDR3 runs 14 residues. The CDR3 region is CASSEGPSNQPQHF. In nucleotides, the CDR3 is TGTGCCAGCAGTGAAGGGCCCTCCAATCAGCCCCAGCATTTT.

The rearrangement links TRBV30 to TRBJ1-1; D possibly corresponds to TRBD1 (6 bases). The CDR3 consists of 15 residues. The germline V gene encodes CDR1 GTSNPN and CDR2 SVGIG (reference sequence). With 2 bases removed from V and 1 base from J, the gap between germline ends came to 14 bases. DNA of the CDR3: TGTGCCTGGAGTCGGCCAGGGGTACCGAACACTGAAGCTTTCTTT. Its protein product is CAWSRPGVPNTEAFF.

This chain uses TRBV10-2 with TRBJ2-5, with TRBD1 matching over 7 bases. Looked up from germline, CDR1 is WSHSY and CDR2 is SAAADI. The CDR3 consists of 11 residues. The V segment lost 7 bases and the J segment 5 bases; nucleotides outside the gene matches: 1. The CDR3 reads CASIRGETQYF. The CDR3 DNA reads TGCGCCAGCATCAGGGGGGAGACCCAGTACTTC.

This clone occurred a few times. This chain joins TRBV2 and TRBJ1-6; the match to TRBD1 covers 7 bases. Trimming cost V 8 bases and J 11 bases; bases outside gene matches: 15. Germline assignment: CDR1 SNHLY and CDR2 FYNNEI. This CDR3 has 15 amino acids. Written as DNA, the CDR3 is TGTGCCAGCGGGCCTAGGGACAGCTCCATTACACCCCTCCACTTT. Translating gives CASGPRDSSITPLHF.

The chain recombines TRBV6-5 with TRBJ2-7; 9 bases agree with TRBD1. CDR3 length: 15 residues. Germline assignment: CDR1 MNHEY and CDR2 SVGAGI. The junction had 8 bases not matched to a gene; V was cut back by 6 bases and J by 2 bases. CDR3 coding DNA: TGTGCCAGCAGCGAGGGACAGGGAAAGGCCTACGAGCAGTACTTC. It encodes CASSEGQGKAYEQYF.

This clone appeared a single time. The chain carries TRBV2 and TRBJ2-4, with D perhaps given as TRBD1 or TRBD2 (5 bases each). The V end lost 5 bases, the J end lost 2 bases, and 13 bases lay between the germline ends. Germline CDR1 reads SNHLY; CDR2 reads FYNNEI. The CDR3 totals 15 residues. The DNA for the CDR3 is TGTGCCAGCAGTAAAGAGGGGATGACCAAAAACATTCAGTACTTC. The encoded protein is CASSKEGMTKNIQYF.

This clone was counted only a few times. This chain uses TRBV9 with TRBJ1-2, with TRBD1 matching 7 bases. The CDR3 has 15 amino acids. CDR1 and CDR2 (germline): SGDLS, YYNGEE. V trimming: 2 bases; J trimming: 3 bases; junction bases outside the gene matches: 7. The CDR3 DNA reads as TGTGCCAGCAGCGTCGGAACAGGGGCCGACTATGGCTACACCTTC. Protein product: CASSVGTGADYGYTF. Combining the CDR3 with reference TRBV9 and TRBJ1-2 gives the whole variable domain DSGVTQTPKHLITATGQRVTLRCSPRSGDLSVYWYQQSLDQGLQFLIQYYNGEERAKGNILERFSAQQFPDLHSELNLSSLELGDSALYFCASSVGTGADYGYTFGSGTRLTVV.

V usage is TRBV7-2 and J usage is TRBJ2-7, with D unresolved. The CDR3 is 15 residues long. From germline, CDR1 is SGHTA and CDR2 FQGNSA. V was clipped by 2 bases and J by 1 base, with 12 bases between them. The CDR3 region has the DNA TGTGCCAGCAGCTTATTTTATGGCGGTTCCTACGAGCAGTACTTC. Its translation is CASSLFYGGSYEQYF. The whole variable domain, filled in from reference TRBV7-2 and TRBJ2-7, reads GAGVSQSPSNKVTEKGKDVELRCDPISGHTALYWYRQSLGQGLEFLIYFQGNSAPDKSGLPSDRFSAERTGGSVSTLTIQRTQQEDSAVYLCASSLFYGGSYEQYFGPGTRLTVT.

This chain joins TRBV11-2 and TRBJ2-1; D is undetermined. The CDR3 has 12 residues. Germline V gene lookup returns CDR1 SGHAT and CDR2 FQNNGV. Trimming cost V 5 bases and J 3 bases, with 5 bases left between them. This CDR3 is CASSPNYNEQFF. The CDR3 DNA reads TGTGCCAGCAGCCCAAACTACAATGAGCAGTTCTTC.

The chain is built from TRBV6-2 or TRBV6-3 and TRBJ1-3; tentatively, D is TRBD1 (6 bases). Germline loops: CDR1 MNHEY, CDR2 SVGEGT. The CDR3 loop spans 16 amino acids. Trimming removed 4 bases at V and 0 bases at J, with 13 bases between. CDR3 amino acids: CASSFRGGNSGNTIYF. The CDR3 DNA reads as TGTGCCAGCAGTTTCCGTGGGGGCAACTCTGGAAACACCATATATTTT.

The chain recombines TRBV5-1 with TRBJ2-6, with TRBD1 matching over 7 bases. With 5 bases clipped from V and 0 bases from J, the junction kept 8 bases outside the gene matches. CDR3 length equals 17 residues. The germline gives CDR1 SGHRS, CDR2 YFSETQ. The CDR3 DNA reads TGCGCCAGCAGTCGGACAGGTCTAAGCTCTGGGGCCAACGTCCTGACTTTC. Its protein product is CASSRTGLSSGANVLTF.

The J gene is TRBJ1-5, the V gene TRBV6-1; D may be TRBD1 (5 bases). The CDR3 is 14 amino acids. Germline V gene data show CDR1 as MNHNS and CDR2 as SASEGT. Trimming left V 0 bases short and J 9 bases short, with 12 bases between. The CDR3 is CASSEAVGGGPQHF. The CDR3 DNA follows: TGTGCCAGCAGTGAAGCTGTCGGGGGGGGGCCCCAGCATTTT.

This sequence joins TRBV29-1 and TRBJ2-3; TRBD1 matches at 8 bases. Per the germline V gene, CDR1 is SQVTM and CDR2 is ANQGSEA. The CDR3 has 14 amino acids. V lost 5 bases and J lost 1; bases outside the gene matches: 5. The CDR3 DNA reads as TGCAGCGTTTACGGACAGGGAGGCACAGATACGCAGTATTTT. Translation: CSVYGQGGTDTQYF.

The chain joins TRBV7-2 to TRBJ2-3; tentative D call: TRBD2 (6 bases). The CDR3 extends over 14 amino acids. In germline, CDR1 is SGHTA, CDR2 FQGNSA. Trimming took off 3 bases at V and 2 bases at J, with 9 bases between the two ends. The CDR3 DNA reads as TGTGCCAGCAGCTTGGGACTTTTCACAGATACGCAGTATTTT. Protein sequence: CASSLGLFTDTQYF. The variable domain in full, with the rest retrieved from reference TRBV7-2 and TRBJ2-3, is GAGVSQSPSNKVTEKGKDVELRCDPISGHTALYWYRQSLGQGLEFLIYFQGNSAPDKSGLPSDRFSAERTGGSVSTLTIQRTQQEDSAVYLCASSLGLFTDTQYFGPGTRLTVL.

The rearrangement uses TRBV7-3 and TRBJ1-2; D perhaps matches TRBD1 (6 bases). Germline CDR1 SGHTA, CDR2 FQGTGA. V shed 4 bases and J shed 6 bases, with 12 bases lying between them. This CDR3 spans 13 amino acids. CDR3 protein: CASSSPGENGYTF. As DNA, the CDR3 is TGTGCCAGCAGCTCTCCAGGGGAGAATGGCTACACCTTC.

This chain connects TRBV18 to TRBJ1-6, with no clear D. The length of the CDR3 is 15 residues. Germline lookup yields CDR1 KGHSH and CDR2 LQKENI. The V end lost 0 bases, the J end lost 5 bases, and 8 bases lay between the germline ends. The CDR3 DNA is TGTGCCAGCTCACCACCGGGCCCACATAATTCACCCCTCCACTTT. This gives the protein CASSPPGPHNSPLHF. The full variable domain, in which reference TRBV18 and TRBJ1-6 provide the parts outside the CDR3, is NAGVMQNPRHLVRRRGQEARLRCSPMKGHSHVYWYRQLPEEGLKFMVYLQKENIIDESGMPKERFSAEFPKEGPSILRIQQVVRGDSAAYFCASSPPGPHNSPLHFGNGTRLTVT.

V and J are TRBV18 and TRBJ2-4, with D possibly matching TRBD1 (6 bases). The V end lost 3 bases, the J end lost 1 base, and 25 bases lay between the germline ends. The CDR3 has 20 amino acids. In germline, CDR1 is KGHSH, CDR2 LQKENI. The CDR3 protein is CASSPFATRGRGVAKNIQYF. In DNA, the CDR3 is TGTGCCAGCTCACCGTTCGCTACCAGGGGCAGGGGTGTTGCCAAAAACATTCAGTACTTC. Full variable domain (missing parts from reference TRBV18 and TRBJ2-4): NAGVMQNPRHLVRRRGQEARLRCSPMKGHSHVYWYRQLPEEGLKFMVYLQKENIIDESGMPKERFSAEFPKEGPSILRIQQVVRGDSAAYFCASSPFATRGRGVAKNIQYFGAGTRLSVL.

The rearrangement links TRBV2 to TRBJ2-2; the match to TRBD2 covers 8 bases. Germline V lookup: CDR1 SNHLY, CDR2 FYNNEI. J gave up 7 bases and V 7 bases, and 11 bases lay outside the gene matches. The CDR3 is made up of 15 amino acids. CDR3 loop: CASTPEVAGLGELFF. The CDR3 DNA reads as TGTGCCAGCACCCCGGAGGTAGCGGGGCTCGGGGAGCTGTTTTTT. The variable domain in full, completed from reference TRBV2 and TRBJ2-2, reads EPEVTQTPSHQVTQMGQEVILRCVPISNHLYFYWYRQILGQKVEFLVSFYNNEISEKSEIFDDQFSVERPDGSNFTLKIRSTKLEDSAMYFCASTPEVAGLGELFFGEGSRLTVL.

The chain has TRBV6-1 and TRBJ1-5, with D maybe TRBD1 (5 bases). Per the germline V gene, CDR1 is MNHNS and CDR2 is SASEGT. V lost 4 bases and J lost 1, with 17 bases in between. This CDR3 spans 17 amino acids. In nucleotides, the CDR3 is TGTGCCAGCAGTGGCCCAGGGTCGGGTTGGAGCAATCAGCCCCAGCATTTT. Residues: CASSGPGSGWSNQPQHF.

The J gene is TRBJ1-2, the V gene TRBV6-5; no firm D call. This CDR3 is built from 14 residues. V was pared by 0 bases and J by 8 bases, with 13 bases between. Germline V gene sequence: CDR1 MNHEY, CDR2 SVGAGI. Here the CDR3 reads CASSYSEGYYGYTF. CDR3 in DNA: TGTGCCAGCAGTTACTCAGAGGGATATTACGGCTACACCTTC.

The rearrangement uses TRBV6-5 and TRBJ2-7; TRBD1 agrees at 7 bases. The CDR3 is 13 residues long. CDR1 and CDR2 (germline): MNHEY, SVGAGI. The junction had 4 bases not matched to a gene; V was cut back by 6 bases and J by 2 bases. CDR3 sequence (DNA): TGTGCCAGCAGACCACAGGGGACCTACGAGCAGTACTTC. This translates into CASRPQGTYEQYF.

V is TRBV9 and J is TRBJ1-4; 7 bases map to TRBD1. Unmatched junction bases numbered 6, after V lost 0 bases and J lost 7 bases. CDR1 SGDLS and CDR2 YYNGEE come from the germline V gene. The CDR3 length is 15 residues. CDR3 amino acids: CASSVADRVSEKLFF. Written as DNA, the CDR3 is TGTGCCAGCAGCGTAGCTGACAGGGTTTCTGAAAAACTGTTTTTT. The whole variable domain, filled in from reference TRBV9 and TRBJ1-4, reads DSGVTQTPKHLITATGQRVTLRCSPRSGDLSVYWYQQSLDQGLQFLIQYYNGEERAKGNILERFSAQQFPDLHSELNLSSLELGDSALYFCASSVADRVSEKLFFGSGTQLSVL.

This clone was found once. The chain joins TRBV5-1 to TRBJ2-1, with D unclear. The CDR3 loop spans 16 amino acids. CDR1 is SGHRS, CDR2 YFSETQ, per germline. V was trimmed by 0 bases and J by 0 bases, leaving 10 bases between them. CDR3 nucleotide sequence: TGCGCCAGCAGCTTGGAAAGCTTTTCCTCCTACAATGAGCAGTTCTTC. Translated: CASSLESFSSYNEQFF.

V usage is TRBV6-1 and J usage is TRBJ1-4; D unclear. CDR1 is MNHNS and CDR2 is SASEGT in the germline V gene. Between the trimmed V and J ends, which lost 3 bases and 0 bases, there was a span of 11 bases. This CDR3 spans 16 amino acids. For the CDR3, the DNA is TGTGCCAGCAGTGACGAACAGATAGCAACTAATGAAAAACTGTTTTTT. It yields the protein CASSDEQIATNEKLFF.

CDR3 amino acids: CASSPRDLGIGGYTF. The CDR3 nucleotides read TGTGCCAGCAGCCCCCGGGATTTGGGGATTGGTGGCTACACCTTC. The chain couples TRBV7-8 to TRBJ1-2, with D uncertain. CDR3 length: 15 amino acids. With 5 bases removed from V and 7 bases from J, the gap between germline ends came to 20 bases. Germline V lookup: CDR1 SGHVS, CDR2 FQNEAQ. Drawing the rest from reference TRBV7-8 and TRBJ1-2, the complete variable domain is GAGVSQSPRYKVAKRGQDVALRCDPISGHVSLFWYQQALGQGPEFLTYFQNEAQLDKSGLPSDRFFAERPEGSVSTLKIQRTQQEDSAVYLCASSPRDLGIGGYTFGSGTRLTVV.